This T cell receptor (beta chain) was sequenced during a study of blood T cell repertoires in COVID-19. The overall study: COVID-19 samples, acute and convalescent, were from the United States, Italy and Spain.

The repertoire was sequenced with immunoSEQ multiplex PCR; TCRdb's copy has only in-frame clones and lacks some. The sample contains 200,000 to 300,000 clones, 65% to 90% of which appear only once. The study recruited people aged about 18 to 95 years across 20 to 30 US areas. Cohort assignment relied on participant-reported clinical history. The receptor was derived from a woman in her fifties or sixties with acute COVID-19. Material for sequencing was PBMCs or T cells enriched from blood (not recorded which).

The CDR3: CASSLIPLEEAVRSPLHF. The CDR3 DNA is TGCGCCAGCAGCTTGATACCCCTAGAGGAGGCTGTTCGATCACCCCTCCACTTT. This chain joins TRBV5-1 and TRBJ1-6; D not certain. Deletions cut 1 base from V and 10 bases from J, with 24 bases between. This CDR3 is built from 18 residues. CDR1 and CDR2 from the germline V gene are SGHRS and YFSETQ.